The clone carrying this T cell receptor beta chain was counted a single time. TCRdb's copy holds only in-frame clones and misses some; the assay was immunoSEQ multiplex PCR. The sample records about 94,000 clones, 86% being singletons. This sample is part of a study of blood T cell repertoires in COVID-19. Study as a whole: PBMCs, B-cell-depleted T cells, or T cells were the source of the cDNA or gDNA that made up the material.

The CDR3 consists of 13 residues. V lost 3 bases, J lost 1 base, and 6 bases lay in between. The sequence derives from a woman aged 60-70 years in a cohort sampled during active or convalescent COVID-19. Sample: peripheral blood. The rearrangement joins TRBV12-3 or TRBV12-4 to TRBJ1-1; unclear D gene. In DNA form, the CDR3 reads TGTGCCAGCAGTTTCGTAGAGAACACTGAAGCTTTCTTT. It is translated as CASSFVENTEAFF.